The rows below give T cell receptor beta chains drawn from one sample of a study of T cell repertoires in cytomegalovirus infection. No antigens are known for them. Using its own MiXCR run on the reads, TCRdb lists one record per CDR3 protein. The repertoire holds roughly 920,000 distinct CDR3 sequences, with approximately 31% as singletons. Material: cultured CD8+ T cells from PBMCs, obtained from culture after CMV antigen stimulation. The receptors stem from a human donor in good health (CMV status not recorded). Some clones in this sample may be carry-over from other donors' samples. The CDR3 runs from the conserved cysteine through the conserved F or W. A D gene is named only where the DNA matches it firmly. The size entry is marked missing in some rows and otherwise reads once, few, many or a size class.

D,size,length,V,J,CDR3,DNA
.,.,17,TRBV11-1,TRBJ2-1,CASSLVARGVSYNEQFF,TGTGCCAGCAGCTTAGTGGCCAGAGGGGTATCCTACAATGAGCAGTTCTTC
TRBD2,many,16,TRBV11-1,TRBJ2-1,CASSPGRGGGFNEQFF,TGTGCCAGCAGCCCCGGTAGGGGCGGGGGGTTCAATGAGCAGTTCTTC
.,.,15,TRBV4-1,TRBJ1-1,CASSQPLRGNTEAFF,TGCGCCAGCAGCCAGCCCCTCAGGGGGAACACTGAAGCTTTCTTT
.,.,15,TRBV5-1,TRBJ1-1,CASSLGWTDNTEAFF,TGCGCCAGCAGCCTGGGATGGACAGACAACACTGAAGCTTTCTTT
TRBD1,.,16,TRBV7-6,TRBJ1-1,CASSARTGVRNTEAFF,TGTGCCAGCAGCGCACGGACAGGGGTTCGGAACACTGAAGCTTTCTTT
.,few,13,TRBV19,TRBJ1-2,CASSTGTRNVYTF,TGTGCCAGTAGCACCGGGACACGGAACGTCTACACCTTC
.,few,15,TRBV7-9,TRBJ2-5,CASSRPSAGRETQYF,TGTGCCAGCAGCCGTCCCTCCGCAGGGAGGGAGACCCAGTACTTC
.,.,19,TRBV28,TRBJ1-1,CASRSTMGSMVFPDTEAFF,TGTGCCAGCAGATCGACTATGGGGTCGATGGTATTTCCGGACACTGAAGCTTTCTTT
TRBD2,.,17,TRBV7-9,TRBJ2-5,CASSLARSGGTKETQYF,TGTGCCAGCAGCTTAGCGCGAAGCGGGGGGACAAAAGAGACCCAGTACTTC
.,.,15,TRBV7-6,TRBJ2-5,CASTPPGQRRETQYF,TGTGCCAGCACCCCCCCCGGGCAGCGGAGGGAGACCCAGTACTTC
TRBD1,few,16,TRBV7-9,TRBJ2-1,CASQAATGSSYNEQFF,TGTGCCAGCCAAGCCGCGACAGGGAGCTCCTACAATGAGCAGTTCTTC
.,many,14,TRBV7-8,TRBJ2-5,CASSLAPGEETQYF,TGTGCCAGCAGCTTAGCGCCAGGGGAAGAGACCCAGTACTTC
.,.,15,TRBV4-1,TRBJ1-1,CASSQDRYGWTEAFF,TGCGCCAGCAGCCAAGATAGATACGGTTGGACTGAAGCTTTCTTT
.,once,15,TRBV4-1,TRBJ2-3,CASSQDKRGTDTQYF,TGCGCCAGCAGCCAAGACAAGCGGGGCACAGATACGCAGTATTTT
.,few,14,TRBV6-5,TRBJ1-1,CASSYNRVNTEAFF,TGTGCCAGCAGTTATAACAGGGTGAACACTGAAGCTTTCTTT
.,few,16,TRBV6-2/TRBV6-3,TRBJ1-4,CASSYGRTSTNEKLFF,TGTGCCAGCAGTTACGGAAGAACTTCAACTAATGAAAAACTGTTTTTT
.,few,11,TRBV24-1,TRBJ1-1,CATSDTDVAFF,TGTGCCACCAGTGATACGGACGTAGCATTCTTT
.,once,16,TRBV15,TRBJ2-3,CATSRGSAGVGDTQYF,TGTGCCACCAGCAGAGGTTCGGCAGGGGTTGGAGATACGCAGTATTTT
.,few,17,TRBV7-9,TRBJ2-2,CASSLGGSPYGGGELFF,TGTGCCAGCAGCTTGGGGGGCTCCCCGTACGGAGGCGGGGAGCTGTTTTTT
TRBD2,.,14,TRBV20-1,TRBJ2-1,CSASSGGAGNEQFF,TGCAGTGCTAGTAGCGGGGGAGCAGGGAATGAGCAGTTCTTC
.,.,15,TRBV10-2,TRBJ2-5,CASSESPGGVETQYF,TGCGCCAGCAGTGAGTCACCCGGTGGGGTAGAGACCCAGTACTTC
TRBD1,many,13,TRBV6-6,TRBJ1-1,CASSGTGATEAFF,TGTGCCAGCAGTGGAACAGGGGCCACTGAAGCTTTCTTT
.,.,14,TRBV27,TRBJ2-1,CASRRGGGINEQFF,TGTGCCAGCCGAAGGGGGGGCGGAATCAATGAGCAGTTCTTC
.,.,15,TRBV7-3,TRBJ2-3,CASSPGNWSTDTQYF,TGTGCCAGCAGCCCCGGGAATTGGAGCACAGATACGCAGTATTTT
TRBD2,few,14,TRBV12-3/TRBV12-4,TRBJ2-3,CASSLAGGEDTQYF,TGTGCCAGCAGTTTGGCGGGGGGGGAAGATACGCAGTATTTT
.,.,14,TRBV27,TRBJ1-1,CASSLGSAVSEAFF,TGTGCCAGCAGTTTGGGCAGTGCCGTTTCTGAAGCTTTCTTT
.,many,11,TRBV12-3/TRBV12-4,TRBJ2-7,CASSFVGEQYF,TGTGCCAGCAGTTTCGTGGGAGAGCAGTACTTC
TRBD1,.,17,TRBV6-2/TRBV6-3,TRBJ2-5,CASSLDREQEQQETQYF,TGTGCCAGCAGTCTGGACAGGGAACAAGAACAACAAGAGACCCAGTACTTC
.,few,17,TRBV5-4,TRBJ2-1,CASSPSDKADYYNEQFF,TGTGCCAGCAGCCCGTCCGACAAGGCTGATTACTACAATGAGCAGTTCTTC
.,.,12,TRBV10-3,TRBJ1-2,CAISGQGPGYTF,TGTGCCATCAGTGGGCAGGGTCCCGGCTACACCTTC
.,.,13,TRBV27,TRBJ1-1,CASSFGTVAGAFF,TGTGCCAGCAGTTTCGGGACGGTTGCGGGAGCTTTCTTT
TRBD1,.,19,TRBV12-3/TRBV12-4,TRBJ2-1,CASTFVDPTGEVPYNEQFF,TGTGCCAGCACATTTGTGGACCCGACAGGGGAGGTCCCTTACAATGAGCAGTTCTTC
TRBD1,many,15,TRBV28,TRBJ1-5,CASRYTGQGDQPQHF,TGTGCCAGCAGGTACACGGGACAGGGAGATCAGCCCCAGCATTTT
.,once,14,TRBV13,TRBJ2-5,CASSYQVHQETQYF,TGTGCCAGCAGCTATCAGGTCCATCAAGAGACCCAGTACTTC
TRBD1,many,16,TRBV7-2,TRBJ1-5,CASSSRGQGNNQPQHF,TGTGCCAGCAGCTCTAGGGGACAGGGCAACAATCAGCCCCAGCATTTT
.,.,15,TRBV29-1,TRBJ1-2,CSVIERVRFAYGYTF,TGCAGCGTTATAGAACGTGTGAGATTTGCCTATGGCTACACCTTC